This T cell receptor beta chain was sequenced for a study of vaccination and CD4 T cells after COVID-19. Study-level background: Investigators stimulated cells with overlapping spike peptides drawn from SARS-CoV-2, HCoV-NL63, HCoV-OC43 and HCoV-229E.

The V and J ends lost 5 bases and 6 bases respectively, with 10 bases between them. This CDR3 comprises 12 residues. Germline V gives CDR1 SGHTA, CDR2 FQGNSA. Treatment defined: roughly ten-day PBMC culture with coronavirus spike peptide pools or control peptides (ViraFEST assay). Researchers used the Oncomine TCR Beta short-read assay to sequence DNA from cultured CD4+ T cells. DNA came from CD4+ T cells after culture. TCRdb passed the PCR reads through MiXCR, listing each CDR3 protein once. This table has approximately 15,000 distinct CDR3 sequences, roughly 50% appearing once. Remarks on this clonotype: What it recognizes is unknown.

Sample: CD4+ T cells from blood, cultured in vitro, taken before SARS-CoV-2 vaccination. The chain links TRBV7-2 to TRBJ1-2; D uncertain. The source is a human donor who had recovered from COVID-19. The CDR3 reads CASSTLSNGYTF. CDR3 sequence (DNA): TGTGCCAGCAGCACCCTCAGTAATGGCTACACCTTC.